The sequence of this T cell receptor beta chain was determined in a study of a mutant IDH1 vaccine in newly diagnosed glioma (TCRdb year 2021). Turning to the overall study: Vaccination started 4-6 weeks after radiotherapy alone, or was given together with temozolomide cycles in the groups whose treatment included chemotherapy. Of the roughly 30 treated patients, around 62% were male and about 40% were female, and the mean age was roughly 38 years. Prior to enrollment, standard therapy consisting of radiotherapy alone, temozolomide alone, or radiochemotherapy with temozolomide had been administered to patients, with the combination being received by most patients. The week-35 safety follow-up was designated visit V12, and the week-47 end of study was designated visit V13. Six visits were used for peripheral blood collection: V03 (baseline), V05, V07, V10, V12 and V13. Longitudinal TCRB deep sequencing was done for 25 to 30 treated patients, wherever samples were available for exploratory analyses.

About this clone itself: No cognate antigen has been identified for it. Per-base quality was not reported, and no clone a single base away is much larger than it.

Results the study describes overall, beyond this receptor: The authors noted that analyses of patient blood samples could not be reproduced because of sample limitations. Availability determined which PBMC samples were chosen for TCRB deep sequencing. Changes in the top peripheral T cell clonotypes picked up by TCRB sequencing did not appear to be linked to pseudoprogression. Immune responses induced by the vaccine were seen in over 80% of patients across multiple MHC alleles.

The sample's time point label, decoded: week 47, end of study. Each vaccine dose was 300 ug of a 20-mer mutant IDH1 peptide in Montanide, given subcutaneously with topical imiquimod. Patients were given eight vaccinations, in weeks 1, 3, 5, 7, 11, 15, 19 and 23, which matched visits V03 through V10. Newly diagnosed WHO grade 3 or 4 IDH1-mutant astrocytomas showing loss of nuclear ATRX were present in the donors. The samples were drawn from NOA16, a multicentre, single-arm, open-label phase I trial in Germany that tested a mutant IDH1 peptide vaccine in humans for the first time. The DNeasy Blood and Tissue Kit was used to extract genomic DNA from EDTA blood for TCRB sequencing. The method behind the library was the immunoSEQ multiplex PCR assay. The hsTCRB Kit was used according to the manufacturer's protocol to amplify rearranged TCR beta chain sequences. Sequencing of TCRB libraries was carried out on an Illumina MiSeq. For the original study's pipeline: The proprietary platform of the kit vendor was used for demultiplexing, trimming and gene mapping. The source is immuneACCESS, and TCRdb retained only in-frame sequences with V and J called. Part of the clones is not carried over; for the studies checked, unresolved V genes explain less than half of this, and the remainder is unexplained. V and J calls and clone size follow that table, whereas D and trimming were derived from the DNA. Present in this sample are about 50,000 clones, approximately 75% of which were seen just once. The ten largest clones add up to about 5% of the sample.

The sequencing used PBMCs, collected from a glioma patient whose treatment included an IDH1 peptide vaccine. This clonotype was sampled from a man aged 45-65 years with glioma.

The CDR3 is CASRGPTGGAAFF. Read as DNA, the sequence is TGTGCCAGCAGGGGACCGACAGGGGGCGCGGCTTTCTTT. Recombination joined TRBV2 with TRBJ1-1, and 10 junctional nucleotides match TRBD1. CDR1 and CDR2 are read off the germline V gene as SNHLY and FYNNEI. The CDR3 runs 13 residues from the cysteine to the phenylalanine. Kept here is only the CDR3 DNA, which spans 39 bases and is read in frame from base 1. V has 6 bases trimmed and J has 11 bases trimmed; junction bases matching no gene number 9.